This T cell receptor (beta chain) was sequenced during a study of T cell responses to AZD1222 COVID-19 vaccine. CDR1 is SGDLS, CDR2 YYNGEE, per germline. V was cut by 1 base and J by 10 bases, with 8 bases left in between. The CDR3 sequence is 11 residues long. Sequencing was performed with immunoSEQ multiplex PCR; in TCRdb, only in-frame clones are kept and a portion is missing. The table has more than 110,000 clones, 75% to 95% seen once; the top ten hold more than 3%. The TCR was taken from an adult in good health. This rearrangement joins TRBV9 to TRBJ1-2, with D uncertain. This specimen was peripheral blood, taken on day 0 of AZD1222 vaccination. The CDR3: CASSVNADYTF. In nucleotides, the CDR3 is TGTGCCAGCAGCGTAAATGCTGACTACACCTTC.